These 32 T cell receptor beta chains originate from one sample sequenced in a study of Ad26.COV2.S vaccination and SARS-CoV-2 variants. Some clones are missing from TCRdb's copy, which holds only in-frame ones; the method was immunoSEQ multiplex PCR. The sample holds 350,000 to 550,000 clones, 75% to 90% seen once. Treatment meaning: over 15 received Ad26.COV2.S at low or high dose, single or two shots; 5 received placebo; per-sample allocation not given. The investigators took samples on day 63 after the first vaccine or placebo injection. This specimen was peripheral blood, taken in a trial of Ad26.COV2.S vaccine versus placebo. The receptors were sampled from a person aged 18-65 years who received the Ad26.COV2.S COVID-19 vaccine or a placebo.

V is TRBV28 and J is TRBJ1-5; the D gene is possibly TRBD1 (6 bases). Germline CDR1 MDHEN, CDR2 SYDVKM. The CDR3 extends over 14 amino acids. The V gene lost 9 bases and the J gene lost 2 bases, with 14 bases spanning the gap. In DNA form, the CDR3 reads TGTGCCAGTAAACAGGGAGCGGGCAATCAGCCCCAGCATTTT. It codes for CASKQGAGNQPQHF. The whole variable domain, filled in from reference TRBV28 and TRBJ1-5, reads DVKVTQSSRYLVKRTGEKVFLECVQDMDHENMFWYRQDPGLGLRLIYFSYDVKMKEKGDIPEGYSVSREKKERFSLILESASTNQTSMYLCASKQGAGNQPQHFGDGTRLSIL.

This chain joins TRBV21-1 and TRBJ2-7. TRBV21-1 has pseudogene status. This CDR3 contains 13 residues. CDR3 sequence reads: CASQGGSDKEQYF. The CDR3 DNA follows: TGTGCCTCCCAGGGGGGGTCGGATAAAGAGCAGTACTTC.

The chain links TRBV2 to TRBJ2-7, with unresolved D. The V end was cut by 4 bases, the J end by 2 bases, with 3 bases between. This CDR3 comprises 11 residues. Germline values: CDR1 SNHLY, CDR2 FYNNEI. The CDR3 DNA is TGTGCCAGCAGTGGGGCCTACGAGCAGTACGTC. Translation: CASSGAYEQYV.

Regarding this clone: Other nucleotide sequences from this sample produce the same CDR3. V is TRBV4-1 and J is TRBJ2-5; perhaps TRBD2 as D (5 bases). V lost 1 base and J 5 bases, leaving 8 bases between the germline ends. From germline, CDR1 is MGHRA and CDR2 YSYEKL. The CDR3 extends over 13 amino acids. CDR3 sequence (DNA): TGCGCCAGCAGCCAAGCGGGAACCGAGACCCAGTACTTC. Translation: CASSQAGTETQYF.

The genes are TRBV7-2 and TRBJ2-1, with TRBD2 matching over 12 bases. V shed 6 bases, J shed 4 bases, and the junction held 4 bases outside the gene matches. CDR3 length: 15 residues. The germline CDR1 and CDR2 sequences are SGHTA and FQGNSA. CDR3 nucleotide sequence: TGTGCCAGCAGACAAGGACTAGCGGGATACAATGAGCAGTTCTTC. Its translation: CASRQGLAGYNEQFF. Drawing the rest from reference TRBV7-2 and TRBJ2-1, the complete variable domain is GAGVSQSPSNKVTEKGKDVELRCDPISGHTALYWYRQSLGQGLEFLIYFQGNSAPDKSGLPSDRFSAERTGGSVSTLTIQRTQQEDSAVYLCASRQGLAGYNEQFFGPGTRLTVL.

The gene calls are TRBV7-8 and TRBJ1-1, with 9 bases fitting TRBD1. The J segment lost 4 bases and the V segment lost 4 bases, leaving 13 bases of the junction unmatched. The V gene's germline CDR1 is SGHVS and CDR2 FQNEAQ. The CDR3 length is 17 residues. CDR3 region: CASSSAWDRVDGTEAFF. In DNA, the CDR3 is TGTGCCAGCAGCTCGGCCTGGGACAGGGTTGATGGCACTGAAGCTTTCTTT. Full variable domain (rest looked up from reference TRBV7-8 and TRBJ1-1): GAGVSQSPRYKVAKRGQDVALRCDPISGHVSLFWYQQALGQGPEFLTYFQNEAQLDKSGLPSDRFFAERPEGSVSTLKIQRTQQEDSAVYLCASSSAWDRVDGTEAFFGQGTRLTVV.

The chain uses TRBV19 and TRBJ1-3, with D hard to call. In germline, CDR1 is LNHDA, CDR2 SQIVND (reference sequence). The CDR3 runs 14 residues. V was cut by 3 bases and J by 1 base, with 7 bases left in between. The CDR3 protein is CASSISTSGNTIYF. CDR3 sequence (DNA): TGTGCCAGTAGTATTTCGACGTCTGGAAACACCATATATTTT.

The gene calls are TRBV7-6 and TRBJ1-1, with 7 bases matching TRBD1. The germline CDR1 and CDR2 sequences are SGHVS and FNYEAQ. Trimming removed 4 bases from V and 3 bases from J; junction bases left unmatched: 8. This CDR3 spans 15 amino acids. The CDR3 DNA sequence: TGTGCCAGCAGCTCCACGACAGGGATCGACACTGAAGCTTTCTTT. Translation: CASSSTTGIDTEAFF.

The rearrangement joins TRBV30 to TRBJ2-3; the D gene is possibly TRBD2 (6 bases). Germline CDR1 is GTSNPN and CDR2 is SVGIG (reference sequence). With 2 bases removed from V and 1 base from J, the gap between germline ends came to 16 bases. CDR3 length equals 16 residues. The CDR3 sequence is CAWSPPGGIRTDTQYF. The CDR3 coding sequence is TGTGCCTGGAGTCCTCCTGGGGGGATACGCACAGATACGCAGTATTTT.

J is TRBJ2-3 and V is TRBV7-2; TRBD2 matches 9 bases. The V gene end was trimmed by 1 base and the J gene end by 6 bases; junction bases not matched to a gene: 14. Germline V gene sequence: CDR1 SGHTA, CDR2 FQGNSA. The CDR3 sequence is 18 residues long. The DNA for the CDR3 is TGTGCCAGCAGCTTAGTATTCTATAGGGGCGGGGGGGATGATACGCAGTATTTT. Translated: CASSLVFYRGGGDDTQYF.

The V and J genes are TRBV28 and TRBJ1-5; D ambiguous. The V end was cut by 4 bases, the J end by 5 bases, with 9 bases between. Germline values: CDR1 MDHEN, CDR2 SYDVKM. The CDR3 runs 13 residues. CDR3 bases: TGTGCCAGCAGTTCGAGCGACTATCAGCCCCAGCATTTT. Its translation is CASSSSDYQPQHF.

The chain couples TRBV5-4 to TRBJ1-1; tentatively, D is TRBD1 (5 bases). V gave up 2 bases and J gave up 4 bases, with 18 bases separating them. From germline, CDR1 is SGHNT and CDR2 YYREEE (reference sequence). The CDR3 runs 16 residues. The CDR3 nucleotides read TGTGCCAGCAGCTTTTCGAATGGGGGGGAGGGCACTGAAGCTTTCTTT. It specifies CASSFSNGGEGTEAFF.

The chain combines TRBV29-1 with TRBJ1-1; D not certain. The CDR3 has 14 residues. V was cut by 0 bases and J by 5 bases, with 13 bases left in between. Germline-derived CDR1 and CDR2 are SQVTM and ANQGSEA. The CDR3, as DNA: TGCAGCGTTGAAGATCTTCAAGAGGGTACTGAAGCTTTCTTT. Residues: CSVEDLQEGTEAFF. Supplemented by reference TRBV29-1 and TRBJ1-1, the full variable domain reads SAVISQKPSRDICQRGTSLTIQCQVDSQVTMMFWYRQQPGQSLTLIATANQGSEATYESGFVIDKFPISRPNLTFSTLTVSNMSPEDSSIYLCSVEDLQEGTEAFFGQGTRLTVV.

This sequence joins TRBV6-5 and TRBJ1-2; D remains ambiguous. Germline V CDR1 and CDR2: MNHEY, SVGAGI. Trimming removed 6 bases from V and 6 bases from J, with 17 bases in between. There are 14 residues in the CDR3. The chain's CDR3 is CASRTLMSLNGYTF. CDR3 in DNA: TGTGCCAGCAGAACCTTAATGTCCCTTAATGGCTACACCTTC.

This clone came up a few times. V and J are TRBV5-8 and TRBJ2-7, with no clear D. CDR3 size: 13 residues. Germline V gene sequence: CDR1 SGHTS, CDR2 YDEGEE. V gave up 3 bases and J gave up 0 bases, with 7 bases separating them. CDR3 sequence reads: CASSSYSSYEQYF. The CDR3 region has the DNA TGTGCCAGCAGCTCATACAGCTCCTACGAGCAGTACTTC.

As to this clone: The limits of the CDR3 on the DNA are not certain, so only TCRdb's listed CDR3 is given. Here the CDR3 reads CASNRVGVGAVF. The chain has TRBV7-2 and TRBJ2-2; the DNA was not used to check the table's D call, TRBD1. The V gene's germline CDR1 is SGHTA and CDR2 FQGNSA. The CDR3 has 12 amino acids, counting both end residues.

The J gene is TRBJ2-1, the V gene TRBV12-3 or TRBV12-4, with unresolved D. The CDR3 runs 13 residues. Trimming took off 2 bases at V and 10 bases at J, with 12 bases between the two ends. The CDR3 loop is CASSLFTDGEQFF. CDR3 DNA: TGTGCCAGCAGTTTATTTACAGATGGCGAGCAGTTCTTC.

This chain links TRBV5-1 with TRBJ2-1; 10 nucleotides agree with TRBD2. The CDR3 spans 15 residues. Germline CDR1 SGHRS, CDR2 YFSETQ. The V segment lost 4 bases and the J segment 3 bases; nucleotides outside the gene matches: 4. For the CDR3, the DNA is TGCGCCAGCAGCATCGGACTAGCGGACTACAATGAGCAGTTCTTC. Its protein product is CASSIGLADYNEQFF.

The rearrangement links TRBV24-1 to TRBJ2-3; D possibly matches TRBD1 or TRBD2 (6 bases each). V gave up 1 base and J gave up 0 bases, with 25 bases separating them. This CDR3 has 21 amino acids. CDR1 is KGHDR, CDR2 SFDVKD, per germline. The CDR3 sequence: CATSDFGGQGKEGVSTDTQYF. CDR3 DNA: TGTGCCACCAGTGATTTCGGGGGTCAGGGGAAGGAAGGCGTCAGCACAGATACGCAGTATTTT.

The chain has TRBV9 and TRBJ2-2; the D call may be TRBD1 or TRBD2 (5 bases each). V lost 3 bases, J lost 6 bases, and 12 bases lay in between. Per the germline V gene, CDR1 is SGDLS and CDR2 is YYNGEE. The CDR3 runs to 14 residues. CDR3 nucleotide sequence: TGTGCCAGCAGCGCCCCCCGGGGACCCGGGGAGCTGTTTTTT. Its translation is CASSAPRGPGELFF.

The J gene is TRBJ2-2, the V gene TRBV6-2 or TRBV6-3; 8 bases are shared with TRBD2. Germline V CDR1 and CDR2: MNHEY, SVGEGT. The CDR3 contains 16 residues. Unmatched junction bases numbered 6, after V lost 3 bases and J lost 3 bases. The CDR3 DNA reads TGTGCCAGCAGTTATCGAGCGGGAGCGGACACCGGGGAGCTGTTTTTT. Translating it yields CASSYRAGADTGELFF.

The V gene is TRBV28, the J gene TRBJ2-1, with 16 bases fitting TRBD2. There are 18 residues in the CDR3. The ends lost 7 bases at V and 2 bases at J; junction bases unmatched: 8. Looked up from germline, CDR1 is MDHEN and CDR2 is SYDVKM. The CDR3 reads CASTEMGLAGGPYNEQFF. CDR3 DNA sequence: TGTGCCAGCACCGAGATGGGACTAGCGGGAGGGCCCTACAATGAGCAGTTCTTC.

This chain uses TRBV4-2 with TRBJ2-5; D may be TRBD1 or TRBD2 (5 bases each). V lost 4 bases to trimming and J lost 5 bases, with 14 bases between them. There are 14 residues in the CDR3. Germline V gene data show CDR1 as LGHNA and CDR2 as YNFKEQ. As DNA, the CDR3 is TGTGCCAGCAGCCTACTAGGGGTCAAGGAGACCCAGTACTTC. Amino acid sequence: CASSLLGVKETQYF.

The chain uses TRBV4-2 and TRBJ2-3, with D uncertain. The V end lost 0 bases, the J end lost 0 bases, and 7 bases lay between the germline ends. This CDR3 is built from 15 residues. The germline gives CDR1 LGHNA, CDR2 YNFKEQ. The CDR3 coding sequence is TGTGCCAGCAGCCAAGATCTAGTCAGCACAGATACGCAGTATTTT. Its translation is CASSQDLVSTDTQYF.

In its sample, this clone was seen once. The V and J genes are TRBV9 and TRBJ1-2; D gene unclear. V was trimmed by 0 bases and J by 4 bases, leaving 10 bases between them. CDR3 length: 14 residues. CDR1 SGDLS and CDR2 YYNGEE come from the germline V gene. This chain's CDR3 is CASSVEGLGYGYTF. The CDR3, as DNA: TGTGCCAGCAGCGTAGAAGGGTTGGGCTATGGCTACACCTTC.

This chain links TRBV5-1 with TRBJ1-1, with 8 bases aligning to TRBD1. The V segment lost 4 bases and the J segment 5 bases; nucleotides outside the gene matches: 7. CDR1 and CDR2 (germline): SGHRS, YFSETQ. This CDR3 contains 14 residues. The CDR3 region is CASSPQGAETEAFF. The CDR3 region has the DNA TGCGCCAGCAGCCCTCAGGGGGCGGAAACTGAAGCTTTCTTT.

The V gene is TRBV2, the J gene TRBJ2-7; 8 nucleotides align to TRBD1. The CDR3 extends over 14 amino acids. The germline CDR1 and CDR2 sequences are SNHLY and FYNNEI. V was pared by 6 bases and J by 6 bases, with 10 bases of the junction left unmatched. The CDR3 reads CASRGNRGSSEQYF. In DNA form, the CDR3 reads TGTGCCAGCAGAGGGAACAGGGGGTCTAGCGAGCAGTACTTC.

The chain carries TRBV25-1 and TRBJ2-7, with 14 bases aligning to TRBD2. The CDR3 is 18 residues long. V lost 5 bases and J lost 3; bases outside the gene matches: 12. Germline V CDR1 and CDR2: MGHDK, SYGVNS. CDR3 nucleotides: TGTGCCAGCAGTCGAGCGTTCGGGACTAGCGGGGGCCACTACGAGCAGTACTTC. Amino acid sequence: CASSRAFGTSGGHYEQYF.

Concerning this clone itself: The sample has other DNA sequences that encode this CDR3 too. V gene TRBV4-1 combines with J gene TRBJ2-7; D is ambiguous. The V end lost 2 bases, the J end lost 2 bases, and 10 bases lay between the germline ends. The CDR3 is 14 amino acids. Germline V gives CDR1 MGHRA, CDR2 YSYEKL. CDR3 region: CASSQPPGAYEQYV. The CDR3 DNA reads as TGCGCCAGCAGCCAACCCCCGGGTGCCTACGAGCAGTACGTC.

This clone was seen a few times. This CDR3 is CASSPRGQPQHF. The CDR3 coding sequence is TGTGCCAGCAGTCCCAGGGGGCAGCCCCAGCATTTT. The chain has TRBV27 and TRBJ1-5, with 7 bases matching TRBD1. Germline lookup yields CDR1 MNHEY and CDR2 SMNVEV (reference sequence). CDR3 size: 12 residues. V lost 5 bases to trimming and J lost 7 bases; unmatched junction nucleotides: 2.

The J gene is TRBJ1-2, the V gene TRBV30, with unresolved D. The CDR3 covers 13 residues. V was cut by 0 bases and J by 9 bases, with 14 bases left in between. Germline CDR1 is GTSNPN and CDR2 is SVGIG (reference sequence). CDR3 nucleotide sequence: TGTGCCTGGAGTGTGGGCCCCACCTTTAGCTACACCTTC. Its translation: CAWSVGPTFSYTF.

The chain couples TRBV7-9 to TRBJ2-4; TRBD1 might be the D (6 bases). This CDR3 has 13 amino acids. The germline V and J ends were trimmed by 5 bases and 6 bases, with 11 bases remaining between them. CDR1 and CDR2 from the germline V gene are SEHNR and FQNEAQ (reference sequence). The CDR3 region is CASSPRTVNIQYF. The CDR3 nucleotides are TGTGCCAGCAGCCCGCGGACAGTAAACATTCAGTACTTC.